The clone carrying this T cell receptor (beta chain) is labeled medium-sized (0.01 to 0.1%). Its specificity is unknown. CDR3 length: 17 residues. Unmatched junction bases numbered 9, after V lost 6 bases and J lost 1 base. Germline CDR1 and CDR2: SGHAT and FQNNGV. These data are taken from a study of neurological immune-mediated disorders. Overall study findings and caveats: Falling below healthy controls, multiple sclerosis showed the least TCR clonal expansion, while HTLV-1-associated myelopathy showed the most.

From the 5' RACE reads, TCRdb called clonotypes with MiXCR, one entry per CDR3 protein. The sample comprises around 10,000 distinct CDR3 sequences, roughly 21% of which are singletons, and about 50% rests with the top ten. The study built sorted libraries from fewer than 1.3 million CD4+ or CD8+ T cells. The sequenced material came from CD8+ T cells from blood. V gene TRBV11-2 combines with J gene TRBJ1-6; 7 bases match TRBD1. This clonotype originated in an older woman with HTLV-1-associated myelopathy (HAM/TSP). The CDR3, as DNA: TGTGCCAGCAGTTCAAAGCGGGGACAGTCCTATAATTCACCCCTCCACTTT. As protein: CASSSKRGQSYNSPLHF.